These T cell receptor beta chains were read from a single sample in a study of blood T cells in healthy people across ages. TCRdb re-called the 5' RACE reads through MiXCR, storing one row per CDR3 protein. The sample has 850,000 or so distinct CDR3 sequences; 29% are singletons. Sequencing input: blood. These receptors were collected from a woman aged 80 or older in good health. CDR3s include the opening cysteine and the closing phenylalanine or tryptophan. A D gene is named only where the DNA matches it firmly. Expanded clones are given a class, and other clones once, few, many or no size at all.

TRBV28,-,TRBJ2-7,-,CASRRPTNYEQYF,TGTGCCAGCAGGCGCCCCACGAACTACGAGCAGTACTTC
TRBV12-3/TRBV12-4,TRBD1,TRBJ2-5,many,CASSDRGAQYF,TGTGCCAGCAGTGACAGGGGTGCCCAGTACTTC
TRBV6-1,TRBD2,TRBJ2-7,-,CASREGPSGHYEQYF,TGTGCCAGCAGGGAAGGGCCTAGCGGTCACTACGAGCAGTACTTC
TRBV7-2,-,TRBJ1-1,-,CASSLDGLSNTEAFF,TGTGCCAGCAGTTTAGACGGTCTTTCGAACACTGAAGCTTTCTTT
TRBV20-1,TRBD2,TRBJ2-1,many,CSASSLLAGERNEQFF,TGCAGTGCTAGCTCCCTTCTAGCGGGGGAGAGAAATGAGCAGTTCTTC
TRBV7-9,-,TRBJ1-4,-,CASSLAGAPEKLFF,TGTGCCAGCAGCTTAGCAGGGGCACCGGAAAAACTGTTTTTT
TRBV7-7,-,TRBJ1-4,few,CASSMTATNEKLFF,TGTGCTAGCAGCATGACAGCAACTAATGAAAAACTGTTTTTT
TRBV3-1,-,TRBJ2-1,-,CASRAEGGEQFF,TGTGCCAGCAGGGCTGAGGGAGGTGAGCAGTTCTTC
TRBV5-6,TRBD1,TRBJ1-2,-,CASSRGQGARSYGYTF,TGTGCCAGCAGCCGGGGACAGGGGGCCCGGAGCTATGGCTACACCTTC
TRBV7-2,-,TRBJ1-6,-,CASSKEQGVYSGSPLHF,TGTGCCAGCAGCAAGGAACAGGGAGTTTATTCTGGTTCACCCCTCCACTTT
TRBV6-5,-,TRBJ1-5,-,CASSYSNPGSNSNQPQHF,TGTGCCAGCAGTTACTCGAATCCAGGGTCAAATAGCAATCAGCCCCAGCATTTT
TRBV29-1,TRBD2,TRBJ2-1,-,CSVEDRASGQWNEQFF,TGCAGCGTTGAAGATAGGGCTAGCGGGCAGTGGAATGAGCAGTTCTTC
TRBV5-1,-,TRBJ2-2,-,CASSPTSGVGTGELFF,TGCGCCAGCAGCCCCACCTCAGGGGTAGGCACCGGGGAGCTGTTTTTT
TRBV7-8,TRBD2,TRBJ2-7,-,CASTYRASGSYEQYF,TGTGCCAGCACCTACAGGGCTAGCGGGAGTTACGAGCAGTACTTC
TRBV20-1,-,TRBJ2-1,-,CSARASRGETQFF,TGCAGTGCTAGAGCTAGCAGAGGGGAGACCCAGTTCTTC
TRBV7-2,-,TRBJ1-2,few,CASSSRIQILSYGYTF,TGTGCCAGCAGCTCACGTATCCAGATCCTTTCCTATGGCTACACCTTC
TRBV11-3,TRBD1,TRBJ1-1,-,CASSTRRGTGRPNTEAFF,TGTGCCAGCAGCACCCGGAGGGGGACAGGGAGACCGAACACTGAAGCTTTCTTT
TRBV29-1,-,TRBJ1-2,many,CSVDSRSVGYTF,TGCAGCGTTGACAGCCGGTCCGTTGGCTACACCTTC
TRBV11-2,-,TRBJ1-2,many,CASSLSAYGYTF,TGTGCCAGCAGCTTATCTGCTTATGGCTACACCTTC
TRBV20-1,TRBD2,TRBJ2-5,-,CSAGLGTSGGRETQYF,TGCAGTGCTGGCCTCGGGACTAGCGGGGGGCGGGAGACCCAGTACTTC
TRBV24-1,TRBD2,TRBJ2-1,-,CATSLGGDPYNEQFF,TGTGCCACCAGTCTGGGAGGGGACCCCTACAATGAGCAGTTCTTC
TRBV3-1,-,TRBJ1-4,-,CASSQTVPTRRLFF,TGTGCTAGCAGCCAGACAGTCCCCACCCGGAGGCTGTTTTTT
TRBV10-3,TRBD1,TRBJ2-5,many,CAISLTGAQETQYF,TGTGCCATCAGTCTAACAGGGGCACAAGAGACCCAGTACTTC
TRBV28,TRBD1,TRBJ2-1,few,CASSLAQGAPSYNEQFF,TGTGCCAGCAGTTTGGCTCAGGGGGCACCCTCCTACAATGAGCAGTTCTTC
TRBV20-1,-,TRBJ2-2,few,CSARRGPNTGELFF,TGCAGTGCTAGGCGTGGGCCTAACACCGGGGAGCTGTTTTTT
TRBV4-2,TRBD1,TRBJ1-1,few,CASSQRDRNTEAFF,TGTGCCAGCAGCCAGCGGGACAGGAACACTGAAGCTTTCTTT
TRBV12-3/TRBV12-4,-,TRBJ2-7,many,CASLRNGEATGYF,TGTGCCAGCTTAAGAAATGGGGAGGCGACGGGGTACTTC
TRBV7-2,TRBD1,TRBJ2-1,few,CASSLYPRGHNEQFF,TGTGCCAGCAGCCTTTATCCCAGGGGGCACAATGAGCAGTTCTTC
TRBV24-1,-,TRBJ2-3,few,CATSVSSRGDTQYF,TGTGCCACCAGTGTAAGTTCGAGGGGAGATACGCAGTATTTT
TRBV15,-,TRBJ2-1,few,CATSQGLDEQFF,TGTGCCACCAGCCAGGGTTTAGATGAGCAGTTCTTC
TRBV7-2,-,TRBJ2-2,once,CTSSLWETGELFF,TGTACCAGCAGCTTGTGGGAGACCGGGGAGCTGTTTTTT
TRBV11-3,-,TRBJ1-2,few,CASSLGQAKRYGYTF,TGTGCCAGCAGCTTAGGGCAGGCTAAACGATATGGCTACACCTTC
TRBV7-8,TRBD1,TRBJ2-1,many,CASSLAGLGTGGNNEQFF,TGTGCCAGCAGCTTAGCAGGCCTCGGGACAGGAGGGAACAATGAGCAGTTCTTC
TRBV10-3,TRBD1,TRBJ2-7,many,CASRDRGSYEQYF,TGTGCCAGCCGGGACAGGGGATCCTACGAGCAGTACTTC
TRBV7-8,-,TRBJ1-2,-,CASTQSGYGYTF,TGTGCCAGCACCCAGTCAGGGTATGGCTACACCTTC
TRBV6-2/TRBV6-3,TRBD1,TRBJ1-5,few,CASSSGTGHQPQHF,TGTGCCAGCAGCTCCGGGACAGGTCATCAGCCCCAGCATTTT
TRBV3-1,-,TRBJ2-3,few,CTSSHRAGVAVQYF,TGTACCAGCAGCCACAGGGCGGGCGTGGCCGTGCAGTATTTT
TRBV6-1,TRBD1,TRBJ2-3,-,CASNRDRVADTQYF,TGTGCCAGCAACCGGGACAGGGTGGCAGATACGCAGTATTTT
TRBV20-1,TRBD1,TRBJ2-5,many,CSARTRQGAETQYF,TGCAGTGCTAGAACCCGACAGGGGGCAGAGACCCAGTACTTC
TRBV7-9,TRBD1,TRBJ1-3,-,CASSLSGTASGNTIYF,TGTGCCAGCAGCTTATCCGGGACAGCCTCTGGAAACACCATATATTTT
TRBV7-9,TRBD1,TRBJ1-4,many,CASSTGTGGMNEKLFF,TGTGCCAGCAGCACCGGGACAGGGGGTATGAATGAAAAACTGTTTTTT
TRBV7-2,-,TRBJ2-4,many,CASSLAGRGNIQYF,TGTGCCAGCAGCTTAGCGGGCCGGGGAAACATTCAGTACTTC
TRBV4-2,-,TRBJ1-2,few,CASSQEGRGDYGHTF,TGTGCCAGCAGCCAAGAAGGCAGGGGAGATTATGGCCACACCTTC
TRBV20-1,-,TRBJ1-2,many,CSARRTANYGYTF,TGCAGTGCTAGACGGACGGCGAACTATGGCTACACCTTC
TRBV4-1,-,TRBJ2-7,-,CASSPEATGEVAYEQYF,TGCGCCAGCAGCCCAGAAGCCACAGGGGAGGTTGCCTACGAGCAGTACTTC
TRBV5-1,-,TRBJ2-7,-,CASTLEGRTYNEQYF,TGCGCCAGCACCTTGGAAGGGCGAACTTACAATGAGCAGTACTTC
TRBV20-1,TRBD2,TRBJ2-5,-,CSAREVAGGQESQYF,TGCAGTGCTAGAGAGGTAGCGGGGGGCCAAGAGTCCCAGTACTTC
TRBV27,-,TRBJ2-7,many,CASSQHTSVSYEQYF,TGTGCCAGCAGTCAACATACCTCGGTAAGCTACGAGCAGTACTTC
TRBV7-2,-,TRBJ2-2,few,CASRQTRDQNTGELFF,TGTGCCAGCAGACAAACCCGCGATCAGAACACCGGGGAGCTGTTTTTT
TRBV20-1,-,TRBJ2-7,-,CSAIQRNYEQYF,TGCAGTGCTATACAGCGAAACTACGAGCAGTACTTC
TRBV2,TRBD1,TRBJ2-1,many,CASSASGTGGNEQFF,TGTGCCAGCAGTGCCTCCGGGACAGGGGGCAATGAGCAGTTCTTC
TRBV7-2,-,TRBJ1-1,few,CASSLQWTSGAFF,TGTGCCAGCAGCTTACAGTGGACCTCGGGAGCTTTCTTT
TRBV7-6,TRBD2,TRBJ2-3,few,CASSLVGGAVSTDTQYF,TGTGCCAGCAGCTTAGTCGGGGGGGCTGTTAGCACAGATACGCAGTATTTT